Listed below are T cell receptor beta chains from one sample, sequenced in a study of Ad26.COV2.S vaccination and SARS-CoV-2 variants. The table came from immunoSEQ multiplex PCR; TCRdb's copy has only in-frame clones and leaves some out. The data show around 350,000 clones, with 70% to 90% seen just once and around 3.3% held by the top ten. This specimen consisted of peripheral blood, obtained in a trial of Ad26.COV2.S vaccine versus placebo. Source of these receptors: a person between 18 and 65 years old who received the Ad26.COV2.S COVID-19 vaccine or a placebo. Each CDR3 is given with its conserved first and last residue. Fields, in order: V gene, clone size, D gene, J gene, CDR3 DNA, CDR3 protein. A D gene is named only where the DNA matches it firmly. Clone size is given for some rows only: seen once, a few or many times, or a class if the clone is expanded.

V: TRBV4-1
size: .
D: TRBD2
J: TRBJ2-7
DNA: TGCGCCAGCAGCCAAGTGGCTAGCGGGGGCACCTACGAGCAGTACTTC
CDR3: CASSQVASGGTYEQYF

V: TRBV9
size: few
D: TRBD2
J: TRBJ2-2
DNA: TGTGCCAGCAGCCCACGACTAGCGGGTATCACCGGGGAGCTGTTTTTT
CDR3: CASSPRLAGITGELFF

V: TRBV7-2
size: .
D: TRBD2
J: TRBJ2-7
DNA: TGTGCCAGCAGCTATGGGACTAGCGGAGGCGAGCAGTACTTC
CDR3: CASSYGTSGGEQYF

V: TRBV10-1
size: .
D: .
J: TRBJ1-1
DNA: TGCGCCAGCAGTTTGGGGGGGGTTCAGGGGACTGAAGCTTTCTTT
CDR3: CASSLGGVQGTEAFF

V: TRBV27
size: .
D: .
J: TRBJ2-7
DNA: TGTGCCAGCAGTTTTGGTGGTGGCGCCTACGAGCAGTACTTC
CDR3: CASSFGGGAYEQYF

V: TRBV10-3
size: once
D: TRBD2
J: TRBJ2-1
DNA: TGTGCCATCAGTGATCTGGCGGGGGGGCGGAATGAGCAGTTCTTC
CDR3: CAISDLAGGRNEQFF

V: TRBV7-9
size: .
D: TRBD1
J: TRBJ1-4
DNA: TGTGCCAGCAGCTTAGTAGGGACAGGGTTGGAAAAACTGTTTTTT
CDR3: CASSLVGTGLEKLFF

V: TRBV15
size: .
D: .
J: TRBJ1-5
DNA: TGTGCCACCAGCAGAGATCATAGGGATCAGCCCCAGCATTTT
CDR3: CATSRDHRDQPQHF

V: TRBV7-2
size: .
D: TRBD2
J: TRBJ2-5
DNA: TGTGCCAGCAGCCCCGGGGGAGGTGGCGGGAGACGAGAGACCCAGTACTTC
CDR3: CASSPGGGGGRRETQYF

V: TRBV6-5
size: few
D: TRBD1
J: TRBJ1-1
DNA: TGTGCCAGCAGTTACTCGATGGGACAGCTGAACACTGAAGCTTTCTTT
CDR3: CASSYSMGQLNTEAFF

V: TRBV29-1
size: .
D: TRBD2
J: TRBJ2-5
DNA: TGCAGCGTTGGTCGAAGCGGGAGAGGGGAGACCCAGTACTTC
CDR3: CSVGRSGRGETQYF

V: TRBV27
size: .
D: .
J: TRBJ1-2
DNA: TGTGCCAGCAGTTTATCGGCAGCTGGAATCTATGGCTACACCTTC
CDR3: CASSLSAAGIYGYTF

V: TRBV2
size: .
D: .
J: TRBJ1-4
DNA: TGTGCCAGCAGTGGAGATGGGAAAAGAGGGAAACTGTTTTTT
CDR3: CASSGDGKRGKLFF

V: TRBV12-3/TRBV12-4
size: .
D: .
J: TRBJ1-1
DNA: TGTGCCAGCAGTCGTGAAGGGACTGAAGCTTTCTTT
CDR3: CASSREGTEAFF

V: TRBV9
size: .
D: .
J: TRBJ1-2
DNA: TGTGCCAGCAGCCCTCAATCCCACACAGTTGGTGGCTACACCTTC
CDR3: CASSPQSHTVGGYTF

V: TRBV30
size: .
D: .
J: TRBJ2-1
DNA: TGTGCCTGGGCGCGAGAGACTAGGAGGGATGAGCAGTTCTTC
CDR3: CAWARETRRDEQFF

V: TRBV30
size: .
D: .
J: TRBJ2-7
DNA: TGTGCCTGGAGTGCGGGTAATACCGCCTACGAGCAGTACTTC
CDR3: CAWSAGNTAYEQYF

V: TRBV6-1
size: .
D: .
J: TRBJ1-5
DNA: TGTGCCAGCAGTGTACAGCCCCAGCATTTT
CDR3: CASSVQPQHF

V: TRBV5-6
size: once
D: .
J: TRBJ2-4
DNA: TGTGCCAGCAGCCTCTTATCAGCCAAAAACATTCAGTACTTC
CDR3: CASSLLSAKNIQYF

V: TRBV7-9
size: .
D: .
J: TRBJ2-3
DNA: TGTGCCAGCAGCCGAGGACTACCTCGCACAGATACGCAGTATTTT
CDR3: CASSRGLPRTDTQYF

V: TRBV19
size: few
D: .
J: TRBJ1-5
DNA: TGTGCCAGTAGTATGGGAATCGCCCAGCCCCAGCATTTT
CDR3: CASSMGIAQPQHF

V: TRBV6-6
size: .
D: .
J: TRBJ1-2
DNA: TGTGCCAGCAGTCCAACCCCGGGTGCAGGGTATGACTATGGCTACACCTTC
CDR3: CASSPTPGAGYDYGYTF

V: TRBV24-1
size: .
D: .
J: TRBJ2-2
DNA: TGTGCCACCAGTGGGAGGGGAGGCACCGGGGAGCTGTTTTTT
CDR3: CATSGRGGTGELFF

V: TRBV4-3
size: few
D: .
J: TRBJ2-7
DNA: TGCGCCAGCAGCCAAGAAAACAGGGTGACTGCCGAGCAGTACTTC
CDR3: CASSQENRVTAEQYF

V: TRBV7-9
size: .
D: .
J: TRBJ2-1
DNA: TGTGCCAGCAGCTGGGGCAACAATGAGCAGTTCTTC
CDR3: CASSWGNNEQFF

V: TRBV19
size: once
D: TRBD1
J: TRBJ1-5
DNA: TGTGCCAGTAGTGTCACCGGGACAGGGGTAGGACAGCCCCAGCATTTT
CDR3: CASSVTGTGVGQPQHF

V: TRBV6-5
size: .
D: .
J: TRBJ1-2
DNA: TGTGCCAGCAGTTACTCTCAACTCGGGGATGGCTACACCTTC
CDR3: CASSYSQLGDGYTF

V: TRBV5-6
size: .
D: .
J: TRBJ1-4
DNA: TGTGCCAGCAGCCTGAGGAATGAAAAACTGTTTTTT
CDR3: CASSLRNEKLFF

V: TRBV19
size: .
D: TRBD1
J: TRBJ2-2
DNA: TGTGCCAGTAGTATCTACGGGACAGGGTTACACACCGGGGAGCTGTTTTTT
CDR3: CASSIYGTGLHTGELFF

V: TRBV11-2
size: .
D: TRBD2
J: TRBJ2-1
DNA: TGTGCCAGCAGCTTAGACCACCTAGCGGGGGGGCGTAATGAGCAGTTCTTC
CDR3: CASSLDHLAGGRNEQFF

V: TRBV5-1
size: .
D: .
J: TRBJ2-7
DNA: TGCGCCAGCAGCTTGTTGTGGGATACCTACGAGCAGTACTTC
CDR3: CASSLLWDTYEQYF

V: TRBV5-1
size: few
D: TRBD2
J: TRBJ2-3
DNA: TGCGCCAGCAGAGCCGGGACTAGCGGGGGAGGGCCAGATACGCAGTATTTT
CDR3: CASRAGTSGGGPDTQYF

V: TRBV27
size: .
D: .
J: TRBJ2-5
DNA: TGTGCCAGCAGTTTATTCCCCCAAGAGACCCAGTACTTC
CDR3: CASSLFPQETQYF

V: TRBV12-1
size: .
D: .
J: TRBJ2-7
DNA: TGTGCCAGCAGCTTTGTGTGCGACTCGCGGGTCCCCCCCGGCGCGTACTTC
CDR3: CASSFVCDSRVPPGAYF

V: TRBV7-9
size: .
D: TRBD2
J: TRBJ2-7
DNA: TGTGCCAGCAGCCTAGCGGAAGGGGACTACGAGCAGTACTTC
CDR3: CASSLAEGDYEQYF

V: TRBV15
size: .
D: TRBD2
J: TRBJ2-5
DNA: TGTGCCACCAGCAGAGTACTAGCGGGGGGGATAGTGACCCAGTACTTC
CDR3: CATSRVLAGGIVTQYF

V: TRBV28
size: .
D: TRBD1
J: TRBJ2-7
DNA: TGTGCCAGCAGGGGACAGGCCTACGAGCAGTACTTC
CDR3: CASRGQAYEQYF

V: TRBV11-2
size: .
D: .
J: TRBJ2-5
DNA: TGTGCCAGCAGCGCTAGGTGGCTCCAAGAGACCCAGTACTTC
CDR3: CASSARWLQETQYF

V: TRBV7-2
size: .
D: .
J: TRBJ2-3
DNA: TGTGCCAGCAGCTCACTTATCAATTCTAGCACAGATACGCAGTATTTT
CDR3: CASSSLINSSTDTQYF

V: TRBV5-8
size: .
D: .
J: TRBJ1-3
DNA: TGTGCCAGCAGCTTGGGGACAGTCGCTGGAAACACCATATATTTT
CDR3: CASSLGTVAGNTIYF

V: TRBV10-3
size: .
D: TRBD1
J: TRBJ2-1
DNA: TGTGCCGCTGCGACCCCTTTCGGGACAGGGGTATACAATGAGCAGTTCTTC
CDR3: CAAATPFGTGVYNEQFF

V: TRBV5-4
size: .
D: .
J: TRBJ2-7
DNA: TGTGCCAGCGCCCCACACCCCTTCTACGAGCAGTACTTC
CDR3: CASAPHPFYEQYF

V: TRBV18
size: .
D: .
J: TRBJ2-3
DNA: TGTGCCAGCTCTCATAAAGGAGATACGCAGTATTTT
CDR3: CASSHKGDTQYF

V: TRBV4-3
size: .
D: TRBD2
J: TRBJ2-3
DNA: TGCGCCAGCAGCCGCATACTAGCGGGGGGGCCCAGCACAGATACGCAGTATTTT
CDR3: CASSRILAGGPSTDTQYF